A selection of T cell receptor beta chains follows, all from one sample in a study of CD8 T cells in ankylosing spondylitis. Using its own MiXCR run on the 5' RACE reads, TCRdb lists one record per CDR3 protein. The repertoire holds about 36,000 distinct CDR3 sequences, over 5.5% seen once, with roughly 12% in the top ten. The sequenced material came from blood, either unsorted or a sorted T cell fraction (not recorded which). The origin of the receptors is a male donor with ankylosing spondylitis or in good health (not recorded which). CDR3s include the opening cysteine and the closing phenylalanine or tryptophan. D genes are given only for firm matches. Clone size is shown for a subset of rows, as once, few, many or a class of expanded clone.

V	J	D	size	CDR3	DNA
TRBV7-9	TRBJ1-5	TRBD1	many	CASSLTGAGDQPQHF	TGTGCCAGCAGCCTGACAGGGGCGGGTGATCAGCCCCAGCATTTT
TRBV5-1	TRBJ2-7	.	many	CASSLRPSSYEQYF	TGCGCCAGCAGCTTGCGTCCCAGTTCCTACGAGCAGTACTTC
TRBV5-1	TRBJ2-7	TRBD2	many	CASSQNYGTSGTYEQYF	TGCGCCAGCAGTCAGAATTATGGGACTAGCGGAACCTACGAGCAGTACTTC
TRBV5-1	TRBJ1-1	.	many	CASSSSQGNTEAFF	TGCGCCAGCAGCTCATCACAGGGGAACACTGAAGCTTTCTTT
TRBV29-1	TRBJ1-1	.	many	CSVGTPNTEAFF	TGCAGCGTAGGCACCCCGAACACTGAAGCTTTCTTT
TRBV28	TRBJ2-7	TRBD1	many	CASSPQGATSYEQYF	TGTGCCAGCAGTCCACAGGGGGCAACGTCCTACGAGCAGTACTTC
TRBV7-6	TRBJ2-3	TRBD2	many	CASSPAGGTRDTQYF	TGTGCCAGCAGCCCAGCGGGGGGGACCCGAGATACGCAGTATTTT
TRBV5-4	TRBJ1-1	.	many	CASSSANTEAFF	TGTGCCAGCAGCTCAGCTAACACTGAAGCTTTCTTT
TRBV18	TRBJ2-3	.	many	CASSPRAHTDTQYF	TGTGCCAGCTCACCAAGGGCCCACACAGATACGCAGTATTTT
TRBV20-1	TRBJ1-1	TRBD1	many	CSASTRTGLNTEAFF	TGCAGTGCCTCCACAAGGACAGGGTTGAACACTGAAGCTTTCTTT
TRBV4-3	TRBJ2-1	TRBD2	many	CASSQENNGLAYNEQFF	TGCGCCAGCAGCCAAGAAAATAACGGACTAGCCTACAATGAGCAGTTCTTC
TRBV7-9	TRBJ2-7	.	many	CASTLIGASYEQYF	TGTGCCAGCACCCTTATAGGGGCGTCCTACGAGCAGTACTTC
TRBV5-1	TRBJ2-5	.	many	CASSSTGESETQYF	TGCGCCAGCAGCTCAACCGGGGAGTCAGAGACCCAGTACTTC
TRBV5-4	TRBJ1-4	TRBD1	many	CASSQGTAGKLFF	TGTGCCAGCAGTCAAGGGACAGCTGGAAAACTGTTTTTT
TRBV7-8	TRBJ1-3	TRBD1	many	CASSFSGTGGGNTIYF	TGTGCCAGCAGCTTCTCCGGGACAGGGGGAGGAAACACCATATATTTT
TRBV24-1	TRBJ2-3	.	many	CATSDLPVLGDTQYF	TGTGCCACCAGTGATTTGCCAGTGTTGGGAGATACGCAGTATTTT
TRBV2	TRBJ1-5	.	.	CAFSFEWMTGGESNQPQHF	TGTGCCTTCAGTTTTGAGTGGATGACAGGAGGTGAGAGCAATCAGCCCCAGCATTTT